The clone carrying this T cell receptor (beta chain) was observed many times. The sample belongs to a study of T cells in Graves' hyperthyroidism and ophthalmopathy. Study-level background: Staff took peripheral blood when the initial diagnosis was made, before any treatment began.

Fresh peripheral blood, more than 8 ml of it, supplied the PBMCs. Trimming removed 2 bases at V and 2 bases at J, with 25 bases between. This CDR3 has 19 residues. Germline lookup yields CDR1 MDHEN and CDR2 SYDVKM. RNA transcripts gave rise to amplified TCR beta CDR3 regions. RT-PCR in the first round (using the HTBI primer set) targeted the TCR CDR3. TCRdb re-analysed the multiplex PCR reads in MiXCR, keeping a single row per CDR3 protein. The data show around 610,000 distinct CDR3 sequences, with approximately 14% seen just once and over 3.5% held by the top ten. Specimen: blood. The TCR sequence derives from a woman aged 40 to 55 with Graves' ophthalmopathy. This rearrangement joins TRBV28 to TRBJ2-7; a weak D match, TRBD2 (6 bases). In DNA form, the CDR3 reads TGTGCCAGCAGTTTACCCCGACCTTGGCGGGGAAGGGGTGCCTACGAGCAGTACTTC. Protein: CASSLPRPWRGRGAYEQYF.